The clone carrying this T cell receptor beta chain turned up a few times. As yet, its antigen is unknown. With 60 Vbeta and 13 Jbeta primers, the PCR was carried out. Method: immunoSEQ multiplex PCR; TCRdb's copy keeps in-frame clones and lacks some. Seen here are about 150,000 clones, around 82% observed once, and the top ten hold more than 6.5%. The data were taken from a study of cytomegalovirus exposure and HLA in healthy donors. Findings and limits, study-wide: In a later analysis, a genetic analysis reported fewer productive-TCR N-insertions in an Asian-associated ancestry cluster than the cohort average.

Material for sequencing was PBMCs. This TCR was sampled from a woman between 45 and 65 years old in good health and CMV-seropositive.

The CDR3 bases are TGTGCCAGCAGTTACTCGACTCAAGAGACCCAGTACTTC. As protein: CASSYSTQETQYF. The chain couples TRBV6-5 to TRBJ2-5; D call uncertain. The V gene's germline CDR1 is MNHEY and CDR2 SVGAGI. The CDR3 is 13 residues long. V was cut by 0 bases and J by 2 bases, with 4 bases left in between.